This T cell receptor beta chain was observed in a study of blood T cells in healthy people across ages. The study's findings and limits: The study regarded diversity estimates from one million T cells as underestimates.

A second PCR of about 7 to 12 cycles used a sample-barcoded 5' primer and a J-beta primer mix. TCRdb re-derived calls from the 5' RACE reads in MiXCR, one entry per CDR3 protein. This sample has hundreds of thousands of distinct CDR3 sequences; approximately 25% occur once, and the top ten carry 9.4%. On this clonotype: Its antigen is as yet unknown.

The CDR3 loop spans 14 amino acids. From germline, CDR1 is ENHRY and CDR2 SYGVKD. After removal of 6 bases from V and 9 bases from J, the junction contained 7 bases not matched to a gene. These same data were also listed under a study on T cells of mothers and their children.

The sequencing sample was made of blood. The chain couples TRBV10-3 to TRBJ2-6, with TRBD1 matching 8 bases. The receptor comes from a boy younger than 18 in good health. CDR3 DNA: TGTGCCATCAGCCGGACAGGGACCGACAACGTCCTGACTTTC. This sequence encodes CAISRTGTDNVLTF.